Each of the 29 T cell receptor beta chains below was sequenced from the same sample in a study of blood T cell repertoires in COVID-19 (dated by TCRdb to 2018 to 2020). The library was prepared using the immunoSEQ multiplex PCR assay. The source is immuneACCESS, and TCRdb retained only in-frame sequences with V and J called. Part of the clones is not carried over; for the studies checked, unresolved V genes explain less than half of this, and the remainder is unexplained. The sample profile shows tens of thousands of clones; 75% to 85% of them were found once. The ten largest clones take up 25% to 35% of the sample. Sequencing used peripheral blood. These TCRs come from a woman of 80 years or more with acute or convalescent COVID-19.

The chain carries TRBV6-5 and TRBJ1-4, with a tentative D call TRBD1 (5 bases). The CDR3 runs 15 residues. V was cut by 5 bases and J by 7 bases, with 17 bases left in between. Germline CDR1 and CDR2: MNHEY and SVGAGI. The CDR3 bases are TGTGCCAGCAGTCTGGGCGGGGGTGGAGGTGAAAAACTGTTTTTT. This encodes CASSLGGGGGEKLFF.

A few counts support this clone. The chain uses TRBV6-2 or TRBV6-3 and TRBJ2-3, with 9 nucleotides matching TRBD2. J lost 1 base, V lost 5 bases, and 10 bases had no gene match. CDR1 MNHEY and CDR2 SVGEGT come from the germline V gene. The CDR3 is made up of 17 amino acids. This chain's CDR3 is CASSPGTSFEGTDTQYF. CDR3 sequence (DNA): TGTGCCAGCAGTCCCGGGACTAGCTTCGAGGGCACAGATACGCAGTATTTT.

This sequence joins TRBV6-5 and TRBJ2-7; 11 nucleotides agree with TRBD2. V dropped 5 bases and J dropped 7; count of bases not matched to a gene: 7. Germline CDR1 is MNHEY and CDR2 is SVGAGI. The CDR3 contains 14 residues. The DNA of the CDR3 is TGTGCCAGCAGTACACTAGCGGGAGTTCGGGAGCAGTACTTC. Translating gives CASSTLAGVREQYF.

This chain uses TRBV9 with TRBJ2-2; D perhaps matches TRBD2 (6 bases). V was clipped by 0 bases and J by 6 bases, with 12 bases between them. This CDR3 contains 15 residues. Germline assignment: CDR1 SGDLS and CDR2 YYNGEE. The CDR3 region has the DNA TGTGCCAGCAGCGTAGGGACGCGGAGGGCCGGGGAGCTGTTTTTT. Its translation: CASSVGTRRAGELFF.

The chain combines TRBV2 with TRBJ2-3; 7 bases align to TRBD2. V lost 11 bases to trimming and J lost 2 bases; unmatched junction nucleotides: 7. The CDR3 runs to 13 residues. The germline gives CDR1 SNHLY, CDR2 FYNNEI. CDR3 region: CAGASGYTDTQYF. The CDR3 nucleotides read TGTGCCGGGGCTAGCGGATACACAGATACGCAGTATTTT.

This clone was seen a single time. This chain links TRBV6-1 with TRBJ2-7; TRBD2 matches 10 bases. Germline values: CDR1 MNHNS, CDR2 SASEGT. The CDR3 consists of 16 residues. The V and J ends lost 3 bases and 2 bases, in that order; junction bases with no gene match: 7. CDR3 coding DNA: TGTGCCAGCAGTGAGGGGAGGCTAGCGGGGGCCTACGAGCAGTACTTC. As protein: CASSEGRLAGAYEQYF.

The chain uses TRBV21-1 and TRBJ1-1. TRBV21-1 is a known pseudogene. The CDR3 runs 13 residues. The chain's CDR3 is CASSKVNLTEAFF. The CDR3 nucleotides read TGTGCCAGCAGCAAAGTGAACTTAACTGAAGCTTTCTTT.

This chain uses TRBV7-2 with TRBJ2-1; 10 nucleotides line up with TRBD2. The CDR3 loop spans 16 amino acids. Germline-derived CDR1 and CDR2 are SGHTA and FQGNSA. V shed 1 base and J 3 bases; nucleotides not matched to a gene: 3. As DNA, the CDR3 is TGTGCCAGCAGCTTAGAGGGGACTAGCGACTACAATGAGCAGTTCTTC. Residues: CASSLEGTSDYNEQFF.

J is TRBJ2-1 and V is TRBV9, with 7 positions matching TRBD2. Trimming at V came to 0 bases and at J to 7 bases, leaving 10 bases not matched to a gene. Germline lookup yields CDR1 SGDLS and CDR2 YYNGEE. CDR3 length: 16 residues. The CDR3 DNA reads as TGTGCCAGCAGCGTAGCTCCTAGCGGCCTTTTTAATGAGCAGTTCTTC. Its protein is CASSVAPSGLFNEQFF.

This chain links TRBV16 with TRBJ2-4; 8 nucleotides agree with TRBD1. This CDR3 region has 16 residues. V was pared by 0 bases and J by 5 bases, with 6 bases of the junction left unmatched. Germline lookup yields CDR1 KGHSY and CDR2 FQNENV. The CDR3 coding sequence is TGTGCCAGCAGCCAATCGGGCAGGGGGCGCGAAAACATTCAGTACTTC. Its translation: CASSQSGRGRENIQYF.

There are a few counts of this clone. The chain uses TRBV7-9 and TRBJ2-7; D is possibly TRBD1 (5 bases). Germline V lookup: CDR1 SEHNR, CDR2 FQNEAQ (reference sequence). Between the trimmed V and J ends, which lost 4 bases and 2 bases, there was a span of 12 bases. The CDR3 contains 14 residues. The CDR3 nucleotides read TGTGCCAGCAGCTCCTATGGGGCAGCCTACGAGCAGTACTTC. Residues: CASSSYGAAYEQYF.

The chain carries TRBV18 and TRBJ1-4; D not certain. Trimming stripped 3 bases from V and 0 bases from J, with 5 bases between. This CDR3 has 14 amino acids. CDR1 KGHSH and CDR2 LQKENI come from the germline V gene. The DNA of the CDR3 is TGTGCCAGCTCACCTCTAGCAACTAATGAAAAACTGTTTTTT. It yields the protein CASSPLATNEKLFF.

The chain recombines TRBV29-1 with TRBJ1-1; 10 bases are shared with TRBD1. This CDR3 comprises 12 residues. The germline V gene has CDR1 SQVTM and CDR2 ANQGSEA. The J segment lost 8 bases and the V segment lost 5 bases, leaving 5 bases of the junction unmatched. The CDR3 DNA follows: TGCAGCGTTATCAGGACAGGGGGGGAAGCTTTCTTT. Protein sequence: CSVIRTGGEAFF.

The rearrangement links TRBV7-2 to TRBJ1-5; weak D call: TRBD1 (6 bases). The length of the CDR3 is 13 residues. Trimming removed 1 base at V and 6 bases at J, with 7 bases between. Germline loops: CDR1 SGHTA, CDR2 FQGNSA. The CDR3 DNA reads as TGTGCCAGCAGCTTAGGACAGGCTCAGCCCCAGCATTTT. Translating gives CASSLGQAQPQHF.

The gene calls are TRBV4-2 and TRBJ2-5; 8 bases match TRBD2. The CDR3 has 15 amino acids. Trimming at V came to 4 bases and at J to 4 bases, leaving 8 bases not matched to a gene. CDR1 is LGHNA and CDR2 is YNFKEQ in the germline V gene. The CDR3 spells CASSPGGAQGETQYF. The CDR3 nucleotides read TGTGCCAGCAGCCCGGGGGGGGCGCAGGGAGAGACCCAGTACTTC.

This rearrangement joins TRBV28 to TRBJ2-2; D is perhaps TRBD2 (7 bases). The CDR3 runs to 15 residues. The germline gives CDR1 MDHEN, CDR2 SYDVKM. With 5 bases removed from V and 3 bases from J, the gap between germline ends came to 13 bases. The CDR3 is CASSTSGGHTGELFF. CDR3 in DNA: TGTGCCAGCAGTACGTCCGGGGGGCACACCGGGGAGCTGTTTTTT.

This chain links TRBV9 with TRBJ2-2; the match to TRBD1 covers 7 bases. Germline V gene data show CDR1 as SGDLS and CDR2 as YYNGEE. V trimming: 4 bases; J trimming: 3 bases; junction bases outside the gene matches: 3. CDR3 length: 14 amino acids. The CDR3 coding sequence is TGTGCCAGCAGCCACAGGGGTTACACCGGGGAGCTGTTTTTT. It yields the protein CASSHRGYTGELFF.

V and J are TRBV18 and TRBJ1-3; maybe TRBD1 (5 bases). The CDR3 consists of 16 residues. Germline CDR1 is KGHSH and CDR2 is LQKENI. V was shortened by 3 bases and J by 0 bases, with 12 bases between the two germline ends. The CDR3 spells CASSPFRDSSGNTIYF. DNA for the CDR3: TGTGCCAGCTCACCCTTCAGGGATAGCTCTGGAAACACCATATATTTT.

The V gene is TRBV4-1, the J gene TRBJ1-4; possible D gene TRBD1, 6 bases. The germline V and J ends were trimmed by 3 bases and 9 bases, with 11 bases remaining between them. This CDR3 is 13 amino acids long. The germline gives CDR1 MGHRA, CDR2 YSYEKL. The chain's CDR3 is CASSQVQGKKLFF. The DNA of the CDR3 is TGCGCCAGCAGCCAGGTTCAGGGGAAAAAACTGTTTTTT.

The genes are TRBV6-5 and TRBJ1-4, with a tentative D call TRBD1 (5 bases). The germline V gene has CDR1 MNHEY and CDR2 SVGAGI. Trimming took off 5 bases at V and 3 bases at J, with 10 bases between the two ends. This CDR3 has 14 residues. The CDR3 protein is CASSPTVSNEKLFF. The CDR3 bases are TGTGCCAGCAGTCCGACAGTTTCTAATGAAAAACTGTTTTTT.

This clone was observed once. The chain is built from TRBV4-3 and TRBJ2-1; TRBD2 agrees at 7 bases. With 1 base clipped from V and 7 bases from J, the junction kept 7 bases outside the gene matches. The CDR3 spans 15 residues. Looked up from germline, CDR1 is LGHNA and CDR2 is YSLEER. The CDR3 sequence: CASSQVGGSVNEQFF. Written as DNA, the CDR3 is TGCGCCAGCAGCCAAGTCGGCGGGAGTGTAAATGAGCAGTTCTTC.

The CDR3 protein is CASSQGQHQPQHF. The CDR3 DNA sequence: TGTGCCAGCAGCCAGGGACAGCATCAGCCCCAGCATTTT. The V and J genes are TRBV7-2 and TRBJ1-5; 7 bases agree with TRBD1. CDR3 length equals 13 residues. Per germline, CDR1 SGHTA and CDR2 FQGNSA. Losses at the gene ends were 5 bases for V and 5 bases for J; bases not matched to a gene: 3. Supplemented by reference TRBV7-2 and TRBJ1-5, the full variable domain reads GAGVSQSPSNKVTEKGKDVELRCDPISGHTALYWYRQSLGQGLEFLIYFQGNSAPDKSGLPSDRFSAERTGGSVSTLTIQRTQQEDSAVYLCASSQGQHQPQHFGDGTRLSIL.

J is TRBJ2-1 and V is TRBV9, with 12 positions matching TRBD2. CDR3 length: 16 residues. CDR1 is SGDLS, CDR2 YYNGEE, per germline. The trim removed 2 bases at V and 10 bases at J, leaving 10 bases unmatched. For the CDR3, the DNA is TGTGCCAGCAGCGTGATGGGGACTAGCGGGCCTAGGGAGCAGTTCTTC. Protein product: CASSVMGTSGPREQFF.

V is TRBV29-1 and J is TRBJ2-1; 7 bases fit TRBD2. There are 15 residues in the CDR3. Germline CDR1 and CDR2: SQVTM and ANQGSEA. Trimming at V came to 3 bases and at J to 0 bases, leaving 5 bases not matched to a gene. The CDR3 DNA reads as TGCAGCGTTGATTTAGCGGGTAGCTCCTACAATGAGCAGTTCTTC. This translates into CSVDLAGSSYNEQFF.

The chain is built from TRBV5-4 and TRBJ1-1, with TRBD1 identical over 10 bases. The V gene end was trimmed by 6 bases and the J gene end by 3 bases; junction bases not matched to a gene: 14. CDR3 length equals 17 residues. Germline CDR1 reads SGHNT; CDR2 reads YYREEE (reference sequence). The CDR3 protein is CASKIGGTGARDTEAFF. The DNA of the CDR3 is TGTGCCAGCAAAATAGGAGGGACAGGGGCCCGGGACACTGAAGCTTTCTTT.

The gene calls are TRBV3-1 (or the pseudogene TRBV3-2) and TRBJ2-7; weak D call: TRBD1 (6 bases). Per the germline V gene, CDR1 is LGHDT and CDR2 is YNNKEL (reference sequence). V was clipped by 5 bases and J by 6 bases, with 11 bases between them. The CDR3 loop spans 12 amino acids. The CDR3 sequence: CASSIIQGEQYF. DNA of the CDR3: TGTGCCAGCAGCATTATACAGGGCGAGCAGTACTTC.

The V call is TRBV5-1, the J call TRBJ1-1; D not certain. Germline V lookup: CDR1 SGHRS, CDR2 YFSETQ. Trimming cost V 0 bases and J 3 bases, with 6 bases left between them. This CDR3 is built from 13 residues. The CDR3 loop is CASSLAGYTEAFF. The CDR3 region has the DNA TGCGCCAGCAGCTTGGCCGGGTACACTGAAGCTTTCTTT.

V gene TRBV11-2 combines with J gene TRBJ2-3; 7 bases align to TRBD2. The germline V gene encodes CDR1 SGHAT and CDR2 FQNNGV. The CDR3 length is 15 residues. J was trimmed by 3 bases and V by 5 bases; bases with no gene match: 8. The CDR3 protein is CASSARLAATDTQYF. The CDR3, as DNA: TGTGCCAGCAGCGCAAGGCTAGCGGCGACAGATACGCAGTATTTT.

This clone was detected only once. The V and J genes are TRBV19 and TRBJ2-4, with 7 bases aligning to TRBD1. The junction had 9 bases not matched to a gene; V was cut back by 4 bases and J by 0 bases. Germline CDR1 and CDR2: LNHDA and SQIVND (reference sequence). The CDR3 extends over 17 amino acids. CDR3 bases: TGTGCCAGTAGTACCAATGGACAGGCCGTAGCCAAAAACATTCAGTACTTC. Its translation is CASSTNGQAVAKNIQYF.